These T cell receptor beta chains were read from a single sample in a study of shared clonotypes between healthy human individuals. Some clones are missing from TCRdb's copy, which holds only in-frame ones; the method was immunoSEQ multiplex PCR. The table lists around 510,000 clones, 95% to 96% of them singletons. What was sequenced was naive CD4+ T cells sorted from blood. The receptors come from a woman in her twenties or thirties in good health. The CDR3 runs from the conserved cysteine through the conserved F or W. The D gene is left open where the match is weak.

>TRBJ1-2|NA|TRBV30
TGTGCCTGGGAGGACAGCGCCTATGGCTACACCTTC
CAWEDSAYGYTF
>TRBJ1-1|NA|TRBV30
TGTGCCTGGAGGCAGGGAGCTGAAGCTTTCTTT
CAWRQGAEAFF
>TRBJ2-4|NA|TRBV6-5
TGTGCCAGCAGTGCCGATGGGGCCAAAAACATTCAGTACTTC
CASSADGAKNIQYF
>TRBJ2-1|TRBD1|TRBV6-5
TGTGCCAGCAGAAAAGACAGGGGACCCTACAATGAGCAGTTCTTC
CASRKDRGPYNEQFF
>TRBJ2-7|NA|TRBV18
TGTGCCAGCTCACCTTCCGGTGCGGCGGGCGAGCAGTACTTC
CASSPSGAAGEQYF
>TRBJ2-7|TRBD1|TRBV7-2
TGTGCCAGCAGCTTAGCCGGACAGGCCCTTTACGAGCAGTACTTC
CASSLAGQALYEQYF
>TRBJ2-7|TRBD1|TRBV10-3
TGTGCCAACGCGGGACAGGGTAAGGACGAGCAGTACTTC
CANAGQGKDEQYF
>TRBJ2-3|NA|TRBV19
TGTGCCAGTAGTATGGCCGCCACAGATACGCAGTATTTT
CASSMAATDTQYF
>TRBJ2-3|NA|TRBV18
TGTGCCAGCTCACCAGGGCAGAGCACAGATACGCAGTATTTT
CASSPGQSTDTQYF
>TRBJ2-7|TRBD2|TRBV7-9
TGTGCCAGCAGCTCTAGTCCGGTAGCGGGACAAGACGAGCAGTACTTC
CASSSSPVAGQDEQYF
>TRBJ1-1|NA|TRBV19
TGTGCCAGTAGTATAGGAGTATCTGGGGTCGCTTTCTTT
CASSIGVSGVAFF
>TRBJ2-5|TRBD1|TRBV5-1
TGCGCCAGCAGCTTGCAGGGGGAAGAGACCCAGTACTTC
CASSLQGEETQYF
>TRBJ2-3|TRBD2|TRBV7-7
TGTGCCAGCAGCTCCGGGACTACAGTCACAGATACGCAGTATTTT
CASSSGTTVTDTQYF
>TRBJ2-5|NA|TRBV2
TGTGCCAGCAGTGAAGCGCAGGAAGAGACCCAGTACTTC
CASSEAQEETQYF
>TRBJ2-3|NA|TRBV12-5
TGTGCTAGTGGGCGGAGTGGCACAGATACGCAGTATTTT
CASGRSGTDTQYF
>TRBJ2-7|TRBD1|TRBV19
TGTGCCAGTAGTCCCGGGACAGGGGGCTACGAGCAGTACTTC
CASSPGTGGYEQYF
>TRBJ2-3|NA|TRBV5-1
TGCGCCAGCGGGGCGGTAGATAAAGATACGCAGTATTTT
CASGAVDKDTQYF
>TRBJ2-7|TRBD1|TRBV29-1
TGCAGCGCCGCTGACAGGGGGCGCGAGCAGTACTTC
CSAADRGREQYF
>TRBJ1-6|NA|TRBV27
TGTGCCAGCAGACGTACAGAAGCAAATTCACCCCTCCACTTT
CASRRTEANSPLHF
>TRBJ1-2|TRBD1|TRBV10-1
TGCGCCAGCAGCCGGGACAGAGGTGCGGGCTACACCTTC
CASSRDRGAGYTF
>TRBJ2-2|NA|TRBV7-9
TGTGCCAGCAGCCCGGGAACGAACACCGGGGAGCTGTTTTTT
CASSPGTNTGELFF
>TRBJ1-4|NA|TRBV13
TGTGCCACCTCCCCAGGGCTCACTAATGAAAAACTGTTTTTT
CATSPGLTNEKLFF
>TRBJ2-7|TRBD1|TRBV28
TGTGCCAGCAGCGGGACAGGGTCATCCCACGAGCAGTACTTC
CASSGTGSSHEQYF